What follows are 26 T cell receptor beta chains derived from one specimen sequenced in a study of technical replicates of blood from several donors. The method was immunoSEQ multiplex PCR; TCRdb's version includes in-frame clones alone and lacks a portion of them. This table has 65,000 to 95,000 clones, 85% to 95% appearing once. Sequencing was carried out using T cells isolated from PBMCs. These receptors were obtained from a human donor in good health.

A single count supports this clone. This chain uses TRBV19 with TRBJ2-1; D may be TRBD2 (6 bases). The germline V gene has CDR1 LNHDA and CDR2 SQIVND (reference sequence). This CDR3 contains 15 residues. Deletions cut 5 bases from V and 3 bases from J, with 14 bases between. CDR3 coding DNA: TGTGCCAGTAGTCCGGACTACCGAAACTACAATGAGCAGTTCTTC. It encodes CASSPDYRNYNEQFF.

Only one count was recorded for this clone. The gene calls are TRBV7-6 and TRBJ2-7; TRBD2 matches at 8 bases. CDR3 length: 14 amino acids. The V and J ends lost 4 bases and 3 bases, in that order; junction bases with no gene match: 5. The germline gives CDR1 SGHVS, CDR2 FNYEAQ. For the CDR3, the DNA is TGTGCCAGCAGCTCGATTACTAGCGGCTACGAGCAGTACTTC. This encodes CASSSITSGYEQYF.

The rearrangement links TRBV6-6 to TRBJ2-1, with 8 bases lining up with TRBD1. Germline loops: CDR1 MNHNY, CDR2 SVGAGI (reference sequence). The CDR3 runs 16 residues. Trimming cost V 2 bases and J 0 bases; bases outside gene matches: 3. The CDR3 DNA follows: TGTGCCAGCAGTTACCGGACAGGGATCTCCTACAATGAGCAGTTCTTC. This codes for CASSYRTGISYNEQFF.

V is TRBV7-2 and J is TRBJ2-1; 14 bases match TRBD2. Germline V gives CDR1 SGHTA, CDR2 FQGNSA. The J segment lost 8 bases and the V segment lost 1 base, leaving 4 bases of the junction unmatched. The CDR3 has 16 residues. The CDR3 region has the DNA TGTGCCAGCAGCTTAGAGGGGACTAGCGGGAGCTATGAGCAGTTCTTC. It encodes CASSLEGTSGSYEQFF.

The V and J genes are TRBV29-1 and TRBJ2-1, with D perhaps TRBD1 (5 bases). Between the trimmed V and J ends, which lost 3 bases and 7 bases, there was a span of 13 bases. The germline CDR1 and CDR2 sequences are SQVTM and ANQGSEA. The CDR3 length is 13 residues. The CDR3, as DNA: TGCAGCGTTGACTGGACACTGGAGAATGAGCAGTTCTTC. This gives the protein CSVDWTLENEQFF.

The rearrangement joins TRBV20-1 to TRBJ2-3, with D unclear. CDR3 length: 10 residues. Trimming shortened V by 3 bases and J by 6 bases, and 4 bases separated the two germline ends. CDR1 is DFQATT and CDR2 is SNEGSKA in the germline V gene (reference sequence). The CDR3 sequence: CSASMDTQYF. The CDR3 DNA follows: TGCAGTGCTAGCATGGATACGCAGTATTTT.

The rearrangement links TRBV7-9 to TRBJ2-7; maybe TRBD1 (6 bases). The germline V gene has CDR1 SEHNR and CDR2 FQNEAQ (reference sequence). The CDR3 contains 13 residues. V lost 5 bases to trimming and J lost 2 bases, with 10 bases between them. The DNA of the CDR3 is TGTGCCAGCAGCACCGGGACAACCTACGAGCAGTACTTC. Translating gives CASSTGTTYEQYF.

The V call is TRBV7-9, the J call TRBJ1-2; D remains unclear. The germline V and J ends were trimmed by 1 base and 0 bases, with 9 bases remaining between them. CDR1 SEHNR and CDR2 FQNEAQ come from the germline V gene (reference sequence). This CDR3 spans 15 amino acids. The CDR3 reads CASSLGSLSNYGYTF. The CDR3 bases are TGTGCCAGCAGCTTAGGCAGTCTCTCTAACTATGGCTACACCTTC.

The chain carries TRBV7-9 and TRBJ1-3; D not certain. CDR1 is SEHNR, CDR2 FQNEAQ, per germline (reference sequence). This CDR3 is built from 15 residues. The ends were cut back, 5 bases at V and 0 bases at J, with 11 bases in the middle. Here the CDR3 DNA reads TGTGCCAGCAGCGTACAGCTCCTCTCTGGAAACACCATATATTTT. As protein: CASSVQLLSGNTIYF.

The CDR3 bases are TGCGCCAGCAGCTTGGAACGGACTAGCGGCCCCCCCAATGAGCAGTTCTTC. Translated: CASSLERTSGPPNEQFF. The J gene is TRBJ2-1, the V gene TRBV5-1; 10 bases are a match to TRBD2. Germline V gene data show CDR1 as SGHRS and CDR2 as YFSETQ. After removal of 0 bases from V and 6 bases from J, the junction contained 9 bases not matched to a gene. This CDR3 spans 17 amino acids. The complete variable domain, with remaining parts taken from reference TRBV5-1 and TRBJ2-1, reads KAGVTQTPRYLIKTRGQQVTLSCSPISGHRSVSWYQQTPGQGLQFLFEYFSETQRNKGNFPGRFSGRQFSNSRSEMNVSTLELGDSALYLCASSLERTSGPPNEQFFGPGTRLTVL.

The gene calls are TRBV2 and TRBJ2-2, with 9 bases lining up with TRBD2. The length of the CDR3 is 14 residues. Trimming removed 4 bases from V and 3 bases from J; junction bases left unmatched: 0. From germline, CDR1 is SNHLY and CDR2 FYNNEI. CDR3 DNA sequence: TGTGCCAGCAGTGGGACTAGCGACACCGGGGAGCTGTTTTTT. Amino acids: CASSGTSDTGELFF.

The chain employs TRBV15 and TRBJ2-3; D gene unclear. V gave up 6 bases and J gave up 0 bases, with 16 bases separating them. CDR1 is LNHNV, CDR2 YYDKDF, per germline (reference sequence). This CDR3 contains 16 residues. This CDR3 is CATRSLPYSSTDTQYF. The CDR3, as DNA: TGTGCCACCAGGTCCCTACCATACTCTAGCACAGATACGCAGTATTTT.

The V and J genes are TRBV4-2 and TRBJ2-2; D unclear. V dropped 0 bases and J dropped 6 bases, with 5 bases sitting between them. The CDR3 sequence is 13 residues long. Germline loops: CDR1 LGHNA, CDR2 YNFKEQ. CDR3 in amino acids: CASSQDLAGELFF. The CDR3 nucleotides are TGTGCCAGCAGCCAAGATCTAGCCGGGGAGCTGTTTTTT.

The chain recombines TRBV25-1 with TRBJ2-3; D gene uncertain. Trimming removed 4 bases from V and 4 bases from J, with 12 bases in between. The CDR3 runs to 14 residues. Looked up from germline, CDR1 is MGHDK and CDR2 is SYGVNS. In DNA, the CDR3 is TGTGCCAGCAGTGTCGAAGCATTCGCAGATACGCAGTATTTT. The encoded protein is CASSVEAFADTQYF.

The CDR3 loop is CAWSQGGSHNEQFF. The CDR3 nucleotides are TGTGCCTGGAGTCAAGGGGGATCCCACAATGAGCAGTTCTTC. The V and J genes are TRBV30 and TRBJ2-1; perhaps TRBD1 as D (6 bases). V lost 2 bases and J 5 bases, leaving 13 bases between the germline ends. The CDR3 runs to 14 residues. From germline, CDR1 is GTSNPN and CDR2 SVGIG (reference sequence).

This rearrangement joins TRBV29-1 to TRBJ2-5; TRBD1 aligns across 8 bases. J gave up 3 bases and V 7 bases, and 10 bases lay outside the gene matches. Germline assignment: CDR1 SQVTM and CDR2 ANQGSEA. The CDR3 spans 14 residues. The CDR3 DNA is TGCAGCGCCGAAACAGGGGGTTGGGAAGAGACCCAGTACTTC. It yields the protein CSAETGGWEETQYF. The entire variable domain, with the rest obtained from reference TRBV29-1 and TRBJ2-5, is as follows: SAVISQKPSRDICQRGTSLTIQCQVDSQVTMMFWYRQQPGQSLTLIATANQGSEATYESGFVIDKFPISRPNLTFSTLTVSNMSPEDSSIYLCSAETGGWEETQYFGPGTRLLVL.

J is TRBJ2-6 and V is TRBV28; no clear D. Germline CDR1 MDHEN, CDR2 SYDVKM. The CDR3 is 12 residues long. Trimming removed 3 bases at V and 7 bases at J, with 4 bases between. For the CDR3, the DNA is TGTGCCAGCAGTTTTTTAGCCAACGTCCTGACTTTC. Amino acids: CASSFLANVLTF.

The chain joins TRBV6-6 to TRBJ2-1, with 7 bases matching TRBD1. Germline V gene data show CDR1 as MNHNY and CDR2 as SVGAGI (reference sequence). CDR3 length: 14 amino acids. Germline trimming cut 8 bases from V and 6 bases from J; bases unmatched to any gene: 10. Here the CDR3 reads CASGSTGSGNEQFF. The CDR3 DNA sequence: TGTGCCAGCGGATCGACAGGGAGTGGCAATGAGCAGTTCTTC.

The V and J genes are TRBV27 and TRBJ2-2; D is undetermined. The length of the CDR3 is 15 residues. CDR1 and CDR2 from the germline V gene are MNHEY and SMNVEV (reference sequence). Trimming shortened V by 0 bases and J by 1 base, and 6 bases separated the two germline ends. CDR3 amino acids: CASSLSRQNTGELFF. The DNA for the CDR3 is TGTGCCAGCAGTTTATCGAGACAGAACACCGGGGAGCTGTTTTTT.

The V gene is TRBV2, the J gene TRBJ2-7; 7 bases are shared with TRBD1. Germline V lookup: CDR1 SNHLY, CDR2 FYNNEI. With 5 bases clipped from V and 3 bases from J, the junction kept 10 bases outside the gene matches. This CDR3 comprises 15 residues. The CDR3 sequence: CASSNPGTVFYEQYF. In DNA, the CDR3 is TGTGCCAGCAGTAATCCCGGGACAGTATTCTACGAGCAGTACTTC. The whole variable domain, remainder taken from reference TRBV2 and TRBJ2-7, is EPEVTQTPSHQVTQMGQEVILRCVPISNHLYFYWYRQILGQKVEFLVSFYNNEISEKSEIFDDQFSVERPDGSNFTLKIRSTKLEDSAMYFCASSNPGTVFYEQYFGPGTRLTVT.

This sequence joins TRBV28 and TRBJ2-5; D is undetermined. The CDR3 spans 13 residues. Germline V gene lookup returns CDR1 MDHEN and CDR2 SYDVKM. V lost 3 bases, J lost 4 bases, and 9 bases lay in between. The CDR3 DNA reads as TGTGCCAGCAGTTTGGTACCAGGAGAGACCCAGTACTTC. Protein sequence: CASSLVPGETQYF.

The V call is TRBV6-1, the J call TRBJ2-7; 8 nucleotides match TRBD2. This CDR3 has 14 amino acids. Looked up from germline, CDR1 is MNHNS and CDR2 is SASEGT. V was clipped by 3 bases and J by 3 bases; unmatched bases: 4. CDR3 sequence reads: CASSDWGLGYEQYF. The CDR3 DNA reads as TGTGCCAGCAGTGATTGGGGACTAGGCTACGAGCAGTACTTC.

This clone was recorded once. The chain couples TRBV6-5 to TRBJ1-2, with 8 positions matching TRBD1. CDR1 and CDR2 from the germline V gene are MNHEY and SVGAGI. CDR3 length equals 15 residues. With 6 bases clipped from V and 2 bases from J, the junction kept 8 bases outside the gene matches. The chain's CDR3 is CASSWDRLVNYGYTF. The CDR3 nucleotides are TGTGCCAGCAGCTGGGACAGGTTGGTGAACTATGGCTACACCTTC.

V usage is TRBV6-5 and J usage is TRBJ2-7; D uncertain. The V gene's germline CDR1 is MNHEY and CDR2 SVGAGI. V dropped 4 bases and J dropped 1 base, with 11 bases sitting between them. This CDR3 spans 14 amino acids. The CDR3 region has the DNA TGTGCCAGCAGTTCCGACACTTTATCCTACGAGCAGTACTTC. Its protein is CASSSDTLSYEQYF.

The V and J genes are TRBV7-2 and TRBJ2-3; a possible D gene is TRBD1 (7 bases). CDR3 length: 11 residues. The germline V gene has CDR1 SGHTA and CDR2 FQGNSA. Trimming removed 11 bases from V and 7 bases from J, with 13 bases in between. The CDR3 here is CASQGGYTQYF. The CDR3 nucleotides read TGTGCCTCCCAGGGGGGATATACGCAGTATTTT.

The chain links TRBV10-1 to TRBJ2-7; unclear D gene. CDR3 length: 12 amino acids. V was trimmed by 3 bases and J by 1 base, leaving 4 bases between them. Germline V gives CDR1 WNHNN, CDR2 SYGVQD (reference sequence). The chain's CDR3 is CASSDLSYEQYF. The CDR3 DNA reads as TGCGCCAGCAGTGACCTATCCTACGAGCAGTACTTC.